This T cell receptor (beta chain) was recovered during a study of shared clonotypes between healthy human individuals. Study-level results: Generally, naive subsets came out with larger estimated richness than memory subsets. Unshared clonotypes carried lower generation probabilities than those common to all four donors.

Original handling: Junction-only immunoSEQ sequences carried no quality scores, so filtering differed. Only in-frame clones appear in the TCRdb table, and some are missing; sequencing was by immunoSEQ multiplex PCR. V, J and clone size reflect that table, while D and trimming were determined from the DNA. The sample has roughly 2,500,000 clones; 90% to 95% are singletons. Subsets obtained from CD4+ cells comprised CD45RA+ naive and CD45RA-negative memory cells. This CDR3 region has 14 residues. The V end was cut by 9 bases, the J end by 1 base, with 12 bases between. Details on this clone: Its target is not known.

The V and J genes are TRBV23-1 and TRBJ2-2, with D maybe TRBD2 (5 bases). TRBV23-1 is known as an ORF, though its function is uncertain. The source material was naive CD4+ T cells from PBMCs. Subset defined: CD45RA+ positively selected. The sequence came from a man younger than 35 in good health. Some clones in this sample may be carry-over from other donors' samples. CDR3 in amino acids: CARRDERNTGELFF. CDR3 DNA: TGCGCCAGGAGGGATGAGCGGAACACCGGGGAGCTGTTTTTT.